The rows below give T cell receptor beta chains drawn from one sample of a study of T cell responses to AZD1222 COVID-19 vaccine. Clones were read by immunoSEQ multiplex PCR, and TCRdb kept only the in-frame ones, dropping some. The sample holds 65,000 to 100,000 clones, approximately 89% seen once. This material consisted of peripheral blood, taken 28 days after the second AZD1222 dose. These receptors originate from an adult who received the AZD1222 COVID-19 vaccine. CDR3s include the opening cysteine and the closing phenylalanine or tryptophan. A D gene is named only where the DNA matches it firmly. Size values are once, few and many counts, or a class for expanded clones, and some rows have none.

V,J,size,D,DNA,CDR3
TRBV5-1,TRBJ2-1,-,TRBD2,TGCGCCAGCAGCCGGACTAGCGGGAGTGATGAGCAGTTCTTC,CASSRTSGSDEQFF
TRBV7-2,TRBJ1-2,-,-,TGTGCCAGCAGCTTAACGTCGGACAGCAGTTATGGCTACACCTTC,CASSLTSDSSYGYTF
TRBV10-2,TRBJ1-4,-,TRBD1,TGCGCCAGCAGTGTTCAGGGGGCGGGTGAAAAACTGTTTTTT,CASSVQGAGEKLFF
TRBV7-9,TRBJ2-3,-,-,TGTGCCAGCGGTGAAGATACGCAGTATTTT,CASGEDTQYF
TRBV7-9,TRBJ2-2,once,-,TGTGCCAGCAGCTTAGCGGCGAACACCGGGGAGCTGTTTTTT,CASSLAANTGELFF
TRBV5-1,TRBJ2-3,few,-,TGCGCCAGCAGCCACACGGCGGGTTTGGATACGCAGTATTTT,CASSHTAGLDTQYF
TRBV6-5,TRBJ2-2,-,TRBD2,TGTGCCAGCAGCCAAGGCGGGGGTCTGTTTTTT,CASSQGGGLFF
TRBV6-4,TRBJ2-7,-,-,TGTGCCAGCAGTGACATCTGTTCCGACTACGAGCAGTACTTC,CASSDICSDYEQYF
TRBV27,TRBJ1-2,few,TRBD1,TGTGCCAGCAGTTTCCTTGGACAGGGCTCTTATGGCTACACCTTC,CASSFLGQGSYGYTF
TRBV14,TRBJ2-5,-,-,TGTGCCAGCAGCCAAGGAGGGCCCGAGACCCAGTACTTC,CASSQGGPETQYF
TRBV19,TRBJ2-1,-,TRBD2,TGTGCCAGTAGTATAGTGGGGGGGGACAATGAGCAGTTCTTC,CASSIVGGDNEQFF
TRBV7-9,TRBJ2-2,-,-,TGTGCCAGCAGTCTCCCGGGGACCGGGGAGCTGTTTTTT,CASSLPGTGELFF
TRBV19,TRBJ2-5,-,TRBD1,TGTGCCAGTAGGCGGACAGGGGGCGGTGAGACCCAGTACTTC,CASRRTGGGETQYF
TRBV15,TRBJ2-5,-,-,TGTGCCACCAGCAGAGATCGGGGCGGAGCCCAAGAGACCCAGTACTTC,CATSRDRGGAQETQYF
TRBV9,TRBJ1-2,-,-,TGTGCCAGCAGCGTAGCGTCCGCTAACTATGGCTACACCTTC,CASSVASANYGYTF
TRBV28,TRBJ2-7,-,-,TGTGCCAGCAGTCCGACAGGTTTCTCCTACGAGCAGTACTTC,CASSPTGFSYEQYF
TRBV6-5,TRBJ1-5,-,-,TGTGCCAGCAGACCCCCCGGGGGTAACAATCAGCCCCAGCATTTT,CASRPPGGNNQPQHF
TRBV11-1,TRBJ2-1,-,TRBD2,TGTGCCAGCAGCTTTATCGCTAGCGGGAGCTACAATGAGCAGTTCTTC,CASSFIASGSYNEQFF
TRBV5-5,TRBJ1-2,-,TRBD1,TGTGCCAGCAGCCCCCGGACAGGGGAAGGCTACACCTTC,CASSPRTGEGYTF
TRBV11-3,TRBJ2-2,-,TRBD2,TGTGCCAGCAGCCGGGAACCAGCGGGAGTCACCGGGGAGCTGTTTTTT,CASSREPAGVTGELFF
TRBV28,TRBJ1-5,-,TRBD1,TGTGCCAGCAGCGCCGGGACAGGGGGCCGTCAGCCCCAGCATTTT,CASSAGTGGRQPQHF
TRBV19,TRBJ1-2,-,-,TGTGCCAGTAGTATATCCCACGAGGTCTATGGCTACACCTTC,CASSISHEVYGYTF
TRBV20-1,TRBJ2-7,-,-,TGCAGTGCTAGTAAAGGGGGCTACGAGCAGTACTTC,CSASKGGYEQYF
TRBV7-3,TRBJ2-1,-,-,TGTGCCAGCAGCGAAGCTGTTGGGGCCTCCTACAATGAGCAGTTCTTC,CASSEAVGASYNEQFF
TRBV7-2,TRBJ1-1,-,-,TGTGCCAGCAGCTTATATGTAGGGGGACGAGGGGTACCTGAAGCTTTCTTT,CASSLYVGGRGVPEAFF
TRBV7-3,TRBJ2-2,-,-,TGTGCCAGCAGCCTGGGGGAGTATAACACCGGGGAGCTGTTTTTT,CASSLGEYNTGELFF
TRBV6-5,TRBJ2-5,once,-,TGTGCCAGCAGTAGCCGAGGGGGACAAGAGACCCAGTACTTC,CASSSRGGQETQYF
TRBV28,TRBJ2-7,-,-,TGTGCCAGCAGTTTAGGACAGCGCTCCTACGAGCAGTACTTC,CASSLGQRSYEQYF
TRBV2,TRBJ2-1,-,TRBD2,TGTGCCAGCAGTGTCCCTAGCGGGGAATACAATGAGCAGTTCTTC,CASSVPSGEYNEQFF
TRBV24-1,TRBJ2-1,-,TRBD2,TGTGCCACCAGTGAAACTAGCGGAGGGGCCGGGGGCAATGAGCAGTTCTTC,CATSETSGGAGGNEQFF
TRBV5-1,TRBJ2-1,-,TRBD1,TGCGCCAGCAGCTTGGCGCCTTCCCCGGGACAGGGGAGAAATGAGCAGTTCTTC,CASSLAPSPGQGRNEQFF
TRBV3-1/TRBV3-2,TRBJ2-7,-,-,TGTGCCAGCAGCCAGAGGGCTACAACCTACGAGCAGTACTTC,CASSQRATTYEQYF
TRBV11-2,TRBJ1-4,-,-,TGTGCCAGCAGCCCCGGGGCAACTAATGAAAAACTGTTTTTT,CASSPGATNEKLFF
TRBV7-9,TRBJ2-2,once,-,TGTGCCAGCAGCTTATCTGGGGCGAACACCGGGGAGCTGTTTTTT,CASSLSGANTGELFF
TRBV6-5,TRBJ2-2,once,TRBD2,TGTGCCAGCACCAAGAGCGGGAGGGAGTCCGGGGAGCTGTTTTTT,CASTKSGRESGELFF
TRBV6-2/TRBV6-3,TRBJ1-5,-,-,TGTGCCAGCAGTTACTCGAGCAGGGGAAATCAGCCCCAGCATTTT,CASSYSSRGNQPQHF
TRBV27,TRBJ1-2,-,-,TGTGCCAGCAGTCCGACAGAGCCTCCTCTTAACTATGGCTACACCTTC,CASSPTEPPLNYGYTF
TRBV4-2,TRBJ2-1,-,TRBD2,TGTGCCAGCAGCCAAGCTAGCGGGAGTGACAATGAGCAGTTCTTC,CASSQASGSDNEQFF
TRBV2,TRBJ1-1,-,-,TGTGCCAGCAGAGAGGGGTTGAACACTGAAGCTTTCTTT,CASREGLNTEAFF
TRBV7-8,TRBJ2-7,-,TRBD2,TGTGCCAGCAGCACTGGACTAGCGGGAGTAGAGGAGCAGTACTTC,CASSTGLAGVEEQYF
TRBV2,TRBJ1-6,-,-,TGTGCCAGCAGCGAACAGGGAAGGAATTCACCCCTCCACTTT,CASSEQGRNSPLHF
TRBV19,TRBJ1-2,-,-,TGTGCCAGTAGCCGGGCAGGGGACTATGGCTACACCTTC,CASSRAGDYGYTF
TRBV7-2,TRBJ2-7,-,-,TGTGCCAGCAGCTTAGGCCCCCCCTACGAGCAGTACTTC,CASSLGPPYEQYF
TRBV10-3,TRBJ2-2,-,-,TGTGCCATCAGTGAGTCCCGGAGTGGTAGTGGCGGGGAGCTGTTTTTT,CAISESRSGSGGELFF
TRBV2,TRBJ1-1,once,-,TGTGCCAGCAGTGAGGGGGGCCACACTGAAGCTTTCTTT,CASSEGGHTEAFF
TRBV19,TRBJ2-7,-,-,TGTGCCAGTAGTGACCCCCCCCGGACAGTTAACTCCTACGAGCAGTACTTC,CASSDPPRTVNSYEQYF
TRBV24-1,TRBJ2-1,-,-,TGTGCCACCAGTGATTCAATGGACGGCAGGTTCTTC,CATSDSMDGRFF
TRBV5-5,TRBJ2-1,-,TRBD2,TGTGCCAGCGAGAGGCGGGGAGGGAACAATGAGCAGTTCTTC,CASERRGGNNEQFF
TRBV11-3,TRBJ2-7,-,-,TGTGCCAGGAGAGGGTCGGAGGAGCAGTACTTC,CARRGSEEQYF
TRBV4-1,TRBJ2-3,-,TRBD2,TGCGCCAGCAGCCAAGAGCTAGCGGGAGAGTCACGCACAGATACGCAGTATTTT,CASSQELAGESRTDTQYF
TRBV29-1,TRBJ2-7,-,TRBD1,TGCAGCATGGGACAGGGACCTTACGAGCAGTACTTC,CSMGQGPYEQYF
TRBV15,TRBJ2-2,-,-,TGTGCCACCAGCAGAGATCGTAACACCGGGGAGCTGTTTTTT,CATSRDRNTGELFF
TRBV5-1,TRBJ2-7,once,-,TGCGCCAGCAGCTTGGTCCCGGGGCTAGGGGAAGCCGAGCAGTACTTC,CASSLVPGLGEAEQYF
TRBV11-2,TRBJ2-7,once,-,TGTGCCAGCAGCTTAGAGGGGGTGCTCTCCTACGAGCAGTACTTC,CASSLEGVLSYEQYF